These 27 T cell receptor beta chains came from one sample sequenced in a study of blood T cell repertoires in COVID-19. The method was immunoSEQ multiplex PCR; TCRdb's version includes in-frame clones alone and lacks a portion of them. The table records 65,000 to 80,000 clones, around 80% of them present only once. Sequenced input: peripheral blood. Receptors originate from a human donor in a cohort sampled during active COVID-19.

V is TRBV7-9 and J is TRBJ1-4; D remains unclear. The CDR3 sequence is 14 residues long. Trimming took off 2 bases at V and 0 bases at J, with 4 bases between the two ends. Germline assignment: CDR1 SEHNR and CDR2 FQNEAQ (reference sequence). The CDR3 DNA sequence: TGTGCCAGCAGCTTATCCGCAACTAATGAAAAACTGTTTTTT. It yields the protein CASSLSATNEKLFF. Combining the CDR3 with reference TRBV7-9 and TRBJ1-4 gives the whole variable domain DTGVSQNPRHKITKRGQNVTFRCDPISEHNRLYWYRQTLGQGPEFLTYFQNEAQLEKSRLLSDRFSAERPKGSFSTLEIQRTEQGDSAMYLCASSLSATNEKLFFGSGTQLSVL.

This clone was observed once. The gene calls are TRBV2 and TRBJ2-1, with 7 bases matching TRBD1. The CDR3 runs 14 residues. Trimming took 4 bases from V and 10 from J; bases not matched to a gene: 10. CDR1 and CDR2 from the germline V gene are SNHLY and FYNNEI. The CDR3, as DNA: TGTGCCAGCAGTGCCCCCTTAGGGGGCATCGAGCAGTTCTTC. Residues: CASSAPLGGIEQFF.

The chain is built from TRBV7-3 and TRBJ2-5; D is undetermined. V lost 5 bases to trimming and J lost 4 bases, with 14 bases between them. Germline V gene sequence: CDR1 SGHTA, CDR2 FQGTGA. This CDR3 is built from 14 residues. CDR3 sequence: CASSPMVRRETQYF. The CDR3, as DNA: TGTGCCAGCAGCCCTATGGTGCGGCGAGAGACCCAGTACTTC.

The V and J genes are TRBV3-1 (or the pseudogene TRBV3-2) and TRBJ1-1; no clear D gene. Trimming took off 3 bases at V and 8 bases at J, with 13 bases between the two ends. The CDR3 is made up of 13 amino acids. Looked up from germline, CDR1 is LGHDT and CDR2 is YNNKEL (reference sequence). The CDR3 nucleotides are TGTGCCAGCAGCCATTTCGGCAGGCTCGAAGCTTTCTTT. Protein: CASSHFGRLEAFF.

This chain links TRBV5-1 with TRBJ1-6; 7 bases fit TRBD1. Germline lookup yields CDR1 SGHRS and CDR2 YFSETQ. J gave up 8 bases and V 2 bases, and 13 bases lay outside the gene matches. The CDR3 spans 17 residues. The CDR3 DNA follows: TGCGCCAGCAGCTTCGAACAGACAGGGATGAGCGATTCACCCCTCCACTTT. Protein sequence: CASSFEQTGMSDSPLHF.

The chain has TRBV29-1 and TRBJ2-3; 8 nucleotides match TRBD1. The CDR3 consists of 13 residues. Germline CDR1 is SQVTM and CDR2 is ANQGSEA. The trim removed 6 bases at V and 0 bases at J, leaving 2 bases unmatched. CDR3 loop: CSVDRASTDTQYF. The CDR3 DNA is TGCAGCGTGGACAGGGCGAGCACAGATACGCAGTATTTT.

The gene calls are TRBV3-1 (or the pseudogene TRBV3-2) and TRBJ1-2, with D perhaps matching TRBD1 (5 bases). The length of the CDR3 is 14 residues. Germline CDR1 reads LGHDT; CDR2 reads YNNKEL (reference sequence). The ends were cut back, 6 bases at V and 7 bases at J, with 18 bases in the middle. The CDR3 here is CASSRSRGSSGYTF. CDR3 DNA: TGTGCCAGCAGTCGGAGTAGGGGTAGCTCTGGCTACACCTTC.

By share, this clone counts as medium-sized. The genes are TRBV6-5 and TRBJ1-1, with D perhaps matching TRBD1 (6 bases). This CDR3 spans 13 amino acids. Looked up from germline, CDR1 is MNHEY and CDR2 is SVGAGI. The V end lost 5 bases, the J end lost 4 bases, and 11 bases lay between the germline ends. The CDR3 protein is CASSKQGSTEAFF. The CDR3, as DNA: TGTGCCAGCAGTAAACAGGGTTCCACTGAAGCTTTCTTT.

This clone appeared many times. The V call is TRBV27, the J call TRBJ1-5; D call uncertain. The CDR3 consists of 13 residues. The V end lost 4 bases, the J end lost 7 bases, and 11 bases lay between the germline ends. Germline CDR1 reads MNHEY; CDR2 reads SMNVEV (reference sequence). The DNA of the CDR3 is TGTGCCAGCAGTTCCTCGCGACTACAGCCCCAGCATTTT. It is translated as CASSSSRLQPQHF.

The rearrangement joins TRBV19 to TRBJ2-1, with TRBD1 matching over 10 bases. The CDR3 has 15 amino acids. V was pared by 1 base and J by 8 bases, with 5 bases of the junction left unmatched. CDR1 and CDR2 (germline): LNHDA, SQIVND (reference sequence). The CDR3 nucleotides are TGTGCCAGTAGTATAGGACAGGGGGCACACTATGAGCAGTTCTTC. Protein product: CASSIGQGAHYEQFF.

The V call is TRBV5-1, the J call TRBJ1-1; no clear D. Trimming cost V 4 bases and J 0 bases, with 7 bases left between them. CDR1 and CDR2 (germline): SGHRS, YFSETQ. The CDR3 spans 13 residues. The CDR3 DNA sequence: TGCGCCAGCAGCAGTACAGTGAACACTGAAGCTTTCTTT. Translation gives CASSSTVNTEAFF.

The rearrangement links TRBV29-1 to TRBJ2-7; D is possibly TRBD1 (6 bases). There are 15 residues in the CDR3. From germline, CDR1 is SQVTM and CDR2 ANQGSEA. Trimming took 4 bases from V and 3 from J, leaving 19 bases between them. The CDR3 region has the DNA TGCAGCGTTGGGCAGGGGTTAAGGAACATCTACGAGCAGTACTTC. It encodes CSVGQGLRNIYEQYF.

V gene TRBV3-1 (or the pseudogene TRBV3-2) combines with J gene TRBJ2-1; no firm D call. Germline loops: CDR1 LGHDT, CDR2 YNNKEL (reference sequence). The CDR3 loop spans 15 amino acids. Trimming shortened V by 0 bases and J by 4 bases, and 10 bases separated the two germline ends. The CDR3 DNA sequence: TGTGCCAGCAGCCAAGACTCGCTAATTTACAATGAGCAGTTCTTC. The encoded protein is CASSQDSLIYNEQFF.

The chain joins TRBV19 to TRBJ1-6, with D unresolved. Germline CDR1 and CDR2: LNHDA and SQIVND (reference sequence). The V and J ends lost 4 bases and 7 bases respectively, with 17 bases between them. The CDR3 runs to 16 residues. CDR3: CASSTRPQTGNSPLHF. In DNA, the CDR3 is TGTGCCAGTAGTACCAGACCGCAAACGGGAAATTCACCCCTCCACTTT.

The CDR3 loop is CASSQDRGLEAFF. In DNA, the CDR3 is TGTGCCAGCAGCCAAGATCGAGGACTTGAAGCTTTCTTT. This sequence joins TRBV3-1 (or the pseudogene TRBV3-2) and TRBJ1-1; no firm D call. In germline, CDR1 is LGHDT, CDR2 YNNKEL (reference sequence). Trimming cost V 0 bases and J 7 bases, with 9 bases left between them. The CDR3 runs 13 residues.

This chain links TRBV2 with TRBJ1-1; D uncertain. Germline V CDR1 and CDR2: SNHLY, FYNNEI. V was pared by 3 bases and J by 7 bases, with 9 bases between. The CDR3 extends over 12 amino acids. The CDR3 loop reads CASSDRRYEAFF. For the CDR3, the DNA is TGTGCCAGCAGTGACAGGCGTTATGAAGCTTTCTTT.

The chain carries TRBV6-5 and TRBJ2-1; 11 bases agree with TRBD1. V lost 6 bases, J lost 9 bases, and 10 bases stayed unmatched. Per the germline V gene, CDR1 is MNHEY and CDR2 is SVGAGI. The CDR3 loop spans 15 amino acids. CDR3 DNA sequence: TGTGCCAGCAGCAGCCGGGACAGGGGGGTGGGTGAGCAGTTCTTC. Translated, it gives CASSSRDRGVGEQFF.

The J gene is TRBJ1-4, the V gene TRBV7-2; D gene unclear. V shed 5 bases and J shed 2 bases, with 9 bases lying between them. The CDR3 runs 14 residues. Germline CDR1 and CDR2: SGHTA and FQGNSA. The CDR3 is CASSGPGTNEKLFF. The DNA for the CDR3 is TGTGCCAGCAGCGGCCCGGGGACTAATGAAAAACTGTTTTTT.

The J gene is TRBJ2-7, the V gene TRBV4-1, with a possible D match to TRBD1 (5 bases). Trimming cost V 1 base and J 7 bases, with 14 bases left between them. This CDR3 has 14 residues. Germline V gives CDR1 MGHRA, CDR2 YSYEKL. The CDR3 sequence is CASSQGGRAGEQYF. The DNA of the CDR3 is TGCGCCAGCAGCCAAGGCGGCAGGGCTGGAGAGCAGTACTTC.

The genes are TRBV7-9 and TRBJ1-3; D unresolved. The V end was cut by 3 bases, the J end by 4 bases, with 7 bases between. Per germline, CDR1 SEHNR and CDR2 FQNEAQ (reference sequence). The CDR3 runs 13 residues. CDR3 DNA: TGTGCCAGCAGCTTGGGCCAGGGAAACACCATATATTTT. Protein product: CASSLGQGNTIYF.

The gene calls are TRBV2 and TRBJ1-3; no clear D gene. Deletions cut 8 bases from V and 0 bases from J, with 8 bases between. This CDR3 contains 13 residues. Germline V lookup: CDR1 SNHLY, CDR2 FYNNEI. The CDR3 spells CASLRDSGNTIYF. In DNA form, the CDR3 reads TGTGCCAGCCTGCGGGACTCTGGAAACACCATATATTTT.

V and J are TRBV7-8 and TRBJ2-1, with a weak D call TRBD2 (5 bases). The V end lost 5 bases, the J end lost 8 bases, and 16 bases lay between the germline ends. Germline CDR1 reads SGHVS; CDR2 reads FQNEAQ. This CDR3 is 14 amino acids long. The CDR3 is CASSPVGRGHEQFF. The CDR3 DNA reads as TGTGCCAGCAGCCCGGTAGGGAGAGGGCATGAGCAGTTCTTC.

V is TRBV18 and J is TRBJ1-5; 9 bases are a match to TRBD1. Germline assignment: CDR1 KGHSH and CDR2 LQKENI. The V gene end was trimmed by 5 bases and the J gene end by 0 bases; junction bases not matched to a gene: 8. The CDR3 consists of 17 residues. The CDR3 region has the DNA TGTGCCAGCTCAACATCCGGGACAGGGCATAGCAATCAGCCCCAGCATTTT. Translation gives CASSTSGTGHSNQPQHF. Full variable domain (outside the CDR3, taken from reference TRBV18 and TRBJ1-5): NAGVMQNPRHLVRRRGQEARLRCSPMKGHSHVYWYRQLPEEGLKFMVYLQKENIIDESGMPKERFSAEFPKEGPSILRIQQVVRGDSAAYFCASSTSGTGHSNQPQHFGDGTRLSIL.

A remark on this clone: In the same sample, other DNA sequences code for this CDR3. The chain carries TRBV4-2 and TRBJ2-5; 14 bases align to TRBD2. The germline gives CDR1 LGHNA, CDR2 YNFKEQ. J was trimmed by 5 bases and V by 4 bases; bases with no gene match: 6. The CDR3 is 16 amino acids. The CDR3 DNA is TGTGCCAGCAGCCCTCGACTAGCGGGGGGGCAGGAGACCCAGTACTTC. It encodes CASSPRLAGGQETQYF.

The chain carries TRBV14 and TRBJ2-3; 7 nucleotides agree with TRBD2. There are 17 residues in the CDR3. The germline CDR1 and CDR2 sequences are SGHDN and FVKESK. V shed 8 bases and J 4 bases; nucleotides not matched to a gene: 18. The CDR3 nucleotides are TGTGCCAGCGGCGGGGCTAGCGGCACTCTCAGCTCAGATACGCAGTATTTT. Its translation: CASGGASGTLSSDTQYF.

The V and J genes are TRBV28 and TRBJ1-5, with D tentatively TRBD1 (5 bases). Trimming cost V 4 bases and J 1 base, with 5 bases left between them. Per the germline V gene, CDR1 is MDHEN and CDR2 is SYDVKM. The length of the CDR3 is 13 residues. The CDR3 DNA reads TGTGCCAGCAGTTCAGGGAGCAATCAGCCCCAGCATTTT. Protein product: CASSSGSNQPQHF.

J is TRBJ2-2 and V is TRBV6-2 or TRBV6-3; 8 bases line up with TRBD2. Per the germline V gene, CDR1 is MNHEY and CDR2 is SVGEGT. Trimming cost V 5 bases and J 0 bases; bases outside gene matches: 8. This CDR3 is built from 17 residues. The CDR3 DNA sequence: TGTGCCAGCAGTCCCCCCAAAGCGGGGGCGAACACCGGGGAGCTGTTTTTT. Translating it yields CASSPPKAGANTGELFF.